Described below is a single T cell receptor (beta chain) sequence and its context. Authors' analysis steps: Estimation of nucleated cell counts was performed using reference gene primer amplification. Profiling relied on immunoSEQ multiplex PCR, and the TCRdb table lists in-frame clones only, not all of them. V, J and clone size derive from that table, while D and trimming were established from the DNA sequence. The repertoire holds fewer than 150,000 clones, with almost 85% as singletons. Germline V lookup: CDR1 SGHTA, CDR2 FQGTGA. The CDR3 runs to 13 residues. The V end was cut by 1 base, the J end by 2 bases, with 5 bases between. The data are from a study of blood T cell repertoires in COVID-19. On the study more broadly: PBMCs, B-cell-depleted T cells, or T cells provided the cDNA or gDNA that made up the material.

The clonotype originates from a human donor in a cohort sampled during active COVID-19. The rearrangement uses TRBV7-3 and TRBJ1-1; D gene uncertain. The sequenced material came from peripheral blood. The DNA for the CDR3 is TGTGCCAGCAGCTTAATCCCAAACACTGAAGCTTTCTTT. Protein product: CASSLIPNTEAFF.